A selection of T cell receptor beta chains follows, all from one sample in a study of blood T cells in healthy people across ages. TCRdb independently ran MiXCR on the 5' RACE reads; one entry per CDR3 protein. The sample carries some 1,500,000 distinct CDR3 sequences, about 42% recorded once. Source material: blood. The receptors come from a young woman in good health. Both conserved end residues are trimmed from each CDR3.

v_gene,j_gene,len,CDR3aa
TRBV6-2/TRBV6-3,TRBJ2-3,13,ASSRDFTYGGTQY
TRBV5-8,TRBJ2-4,13,ASIREALAKNIQY
TRBV20-1,TRBJ2-1,13,SARDRRGGDNEQF
TRBV6-5,TRBJ1-5,12,ASSYSSGAQPQH
TRBV7-2,NA,14,ASRTGILSSYNEQY
TRBV6-5,TRBJ1-6,13,ASSYSSLINSPLH
TRBV29-1,TRBJ2-1,14,SVEGSSGGPYNEQF
TRBV25-1,NA,14,ARDPPGASGDNEQY
TRBV27,TRBJ2-7,13,ASSLWGQGRNEQY
TRBV20-1,TRBJ1-2,9,SAETGDGYT
TRBV12-3/TRBV12-4,TRBJ2-7,14,ASSSPMGGLSYEQY
TRBV12-3/TRBV12-4,TRBJ2-3,13,ASRSSAGGSDTQY
TRBV5-1,TRBJ1-1,11,AGSFWGDSEAF
TRBV12-3/TRBV12-4,TRBJ2-7,10,ASSLTGVEQY
TRBV12-3/TRBV12-4,TRBJ2-1,15,ASSLFSGAISYNEQF
TRBV27,TRBJ2-5,13,ASSRSSGPGETQY
TRBV7-2,TRBJ2-7,16,ASRRTGGAYGSFYEQY
TRBV20-1,TRBJ2-3,13,SATRDHIRTDTQY
TRBV6-6,TRBJ2-3,9,ASSTIDTQY
TRBV7-8,TRBJ2-6,17,ASSKSRQASTSGANVLT
TRBV15,TRBJ2-1,11,ATSRDGRGEQF
TRBV6-1,TRBJ2-2,12,ASSDFLNTGELF
TRBV4-3,TRBJ2-1,15,ASSLVRGVSSYNEQF
TRBV3-1,TRBJ1-1,13,ASSPRRGARTEAF
TRBV6-2/TRBV6-3,TRBJ2-3,12,AGATSRVTDTQY
TRBV29-1,TRBJ2-1,15,SVGPGFAAGGPNEQF
TRBV20-1,TRBJ2-7,13,SARRPGPVMDEQY
TRBV20-1,TRBJ2-7,21,SARVVDRGEASGLGPPSYEQY
TRBV7-2,TRBJ2-5,13,ASIHAVLTWGTQY
TRBV7-7,TRBJ2-2,11,ASSLEATGELF
TRBV20-1,TRBJ2-5,11,SAYPGQQETQY
TRBV6-2/TRBV6-3,TRBJ2-1,15,ASSYIRGGGNYNEQF
TRBV10-3,TRBJ2-5,10,AISESSREQY
TRBV20-1,TRBJ1-2,12,SARVQGASYGYT
TRBV20-1,TRBJ2-3,15,SARDLRVAALGGTQY
TRBV10-3,TRBJ1-6,10,AIASDSSPLH
TRBV15,TRBJ2-1,13,ATSRDRGDYNEQF
TRBV27,TRBJ2-1,9,ASTLGGEQF
TRBV27,TRBJ2-3,12,ASRFGVSTDTQY
TRBV20-1,TRBJ1-2,10,GAPLGNYGYT
TRBV6-2/TRBV6-3,TRBJ1-4,13,ASSLRGPLDEKLF
TRBV10-3,TRBJ1-3,11,AALGSSGNTIY
TRBV20-1,TRBJ2-1,13,SARDISGALREQF
TRBV6-5,TRBJ1-1,13,ASSYSSGQGVEAF
TRBV5-1,TRBJ1-4,14,ASSLDPGGASEKLF
TRBV11-2,TRBJ2-2,10,ASSTDSGELF
TRBV29-1,TRBJ2-1,12,SGMGLAGDNEQF
TRBV2,TRBJ1-1,11,ASSVGNSAEAF
TRBV10-3,TRBJ2-3,14,AISDQGSITGDTQY
TRBV20-1,TRBJ2-7,10,SASGRRDEQY
TRBV12-3/TRBV12-4,TRBJ1-3,11,ASSRGPWNTIY
TRBV30,TRBJ2-1,12,AWSQGQGKNEQF
TRBV6-2/TRBV6-3,TRBJ2-5,11,ASNRLDQETQY